The rows below give T cell receptor beta chains drawn from one sample of a study of cytomegalovirus exposure and HLA in healthy donors. Here immunoSEQ multiplex PCR was the method, and the copy in TCRdb shows in-frame clones only, minus some. The sample holds 110,000 to 150,000 clones, 72% seen once. The specimen sequenced was PBMCs. All receptors derive from a middle-aged man in good health and CMV-seronegative. Each CDR3 is given with its conserved first and last residue. D genes are given only for firm matches. Not every row has a clone size; where given, it reads once, few, many or a size class.

>TRBD2|TRBV7-9|-|TRBJ2-5
CASSLWPSGETQYF
TGTGCCAGCAGCTTGTGGCCTAGCGGGGAGACCCAGTACTTC
>-|TRBV19|-|TRBJ2-7
CASSGPVEGSSYEQYF
TGTGCCAGTAGTGGTCCGGTGGAGGGAAGCTCCTACGAGCAGTACTTC
>TRBD1|TRBV6-5|few|TRBJ2-7
CASRRKTGDLYEQYF
TGTGCCAGCAGACGGAAAACAGGGGATCTCTACGAGCAGTACTTC
>TRBD1|TRBV5-6|-|TRBJ1-1
CASSLWTGSNTEAFF
TGTGCCAGCAGCTTATGGACAGGATCAAACACTGAAGCTTTCTTT
>TRBD2|TRBV10-1|once|TRBJ2-1
CASSELAGGNEQFF
TGCGCCAGCAGTGAGCTAGCGGGGGGCAATGAGCAGTTCTTC
>-|TRBV9|few|TRBJ2-7
CASSVAGSDYEQYF
TGTGCCAGCAGCGTAGCCGGCAGCGACTACGAGCAGTACTTC
>-|TRBV6-5|-|TRBJ2-5
CASSITVGGVETQYF
TGTGCCAGCAGTATTACGGTCGGAGGGGTAGAGACCCAGTACTTC
>-|TRBV6-1|once|TRBJ2-2
CASTILMSGELFF
TGTGCCAGCACCATTCTAATGTCCGGGGAGCTGTTTTTT
>TRBD2|TRBV10-1|few|TRBJ2-3
CASSTESGGADTQYF
TGCGCCAGCAGTACCGAAAGCGGGGGTGCAGATACGCAGTATTTT
>-|TRBV5-1|-|TRBJ2-1
CASSLGVVAYNEQFF
TGCGCCAGCAGCTTGGGAGTGGTTGCCTACAATGAGCAGTTCTTC
>TRBD1|TRBV4-1|-|TRBJ2-5
CASSRWTGWEETQYF
TGCGCCAGCAGCCGCTGGACAGGGTGGGAGGAGACCCAGTACTTC
>-|TRBV9|-|TRBJ2-1
CASSVAEGRSYNEQFF
TGTGCCAGCAGCGTAGCCGAGGGTAGGTCCTACAATGAGCAGTTCTTC
>TRBD1|TRBV9|once|TRBJ1-6
CASSQQGVRGKGNSPLHF
TGTGCCAGCAGCCAACAGGGGGTTCGGGGTAAAGGTAATTCACCCCTCCACTTT
>-|TRBV5-1|-|TRBJ1-2
CASSLEGQAADGYTF
TGCGCCAGCAGCTTGGAGGGGCAGGCGGCTGATGGCTACACCTTC
>TRBD2|TRBV7-9|-|TRBJ2-5
CASSLLAGGVGETQYF
TGTGCCAGCAGCTTGTTAGCGGGAGGGGTAGGAGAGACCCAGTACTTC
>-|TRBV6-5|-|TRBJ1-5
CASSYSRDSNQPQHF
TGTGCCAGCAGTTACTCTAGGGACTCCAATCAGCCCCAGCATTTT
>TRBD1|TRBV29-1|few|TRBJ2-1
CSVQSGGDEQFF
TGCAGCGTTCAGTCAGGGGGCGATGAGCAGTTCTTC
>TRBD1|TRBV6-6|-|TRBJ1-6
CASRQGQSDSPLHF
TGTGCCAGCAGGCAGGGACAGTCGGATTCACCCCTCCACTTT
>TRBD1|TRBV4-2|-|TRBJ2-7
CASSQDEAGGSYEQYF
TGTGCCAGCAGCCAAGATGAGGCAGGGGGCAGCTACGAGCAGTACTTC
>TRBD1|TRBV6-1|-|TRBJ1-1
CASSFRQGTNTEAFF
TGTGCCAGCAGTTTCCGACAGGGGACGAACACTGAAGCTTTCTTT